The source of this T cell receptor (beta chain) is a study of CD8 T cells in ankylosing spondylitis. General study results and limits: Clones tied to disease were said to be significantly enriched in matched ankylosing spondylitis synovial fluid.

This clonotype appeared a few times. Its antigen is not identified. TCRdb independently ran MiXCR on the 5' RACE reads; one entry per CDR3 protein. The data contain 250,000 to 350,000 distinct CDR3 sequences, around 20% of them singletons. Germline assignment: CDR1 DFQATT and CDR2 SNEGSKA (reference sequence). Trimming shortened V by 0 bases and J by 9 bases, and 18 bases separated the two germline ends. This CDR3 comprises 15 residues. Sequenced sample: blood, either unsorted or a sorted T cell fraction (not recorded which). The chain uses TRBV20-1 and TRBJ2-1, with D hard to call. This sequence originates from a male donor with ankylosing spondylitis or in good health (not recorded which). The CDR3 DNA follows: TGCAGTGCTAGAGATCTGGCTTCAACCCTGGGTGAGCAGTTCTTC. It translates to CSARDLASTLGEQFF.